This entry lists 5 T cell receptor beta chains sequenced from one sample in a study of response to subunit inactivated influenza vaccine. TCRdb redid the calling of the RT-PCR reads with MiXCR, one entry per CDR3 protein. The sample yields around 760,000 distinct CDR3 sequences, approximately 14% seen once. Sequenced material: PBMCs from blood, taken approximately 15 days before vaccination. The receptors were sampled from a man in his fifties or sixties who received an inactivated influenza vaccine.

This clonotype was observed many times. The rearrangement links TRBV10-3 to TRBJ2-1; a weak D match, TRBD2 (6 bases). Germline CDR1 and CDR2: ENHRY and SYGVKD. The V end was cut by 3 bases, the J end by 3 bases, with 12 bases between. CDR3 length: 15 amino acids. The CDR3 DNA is TGTGCCATCAGTGAAGAGCGGGCCCACTACAATGAGCAGTTCTTC. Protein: CAISEERAHYNEQFF.

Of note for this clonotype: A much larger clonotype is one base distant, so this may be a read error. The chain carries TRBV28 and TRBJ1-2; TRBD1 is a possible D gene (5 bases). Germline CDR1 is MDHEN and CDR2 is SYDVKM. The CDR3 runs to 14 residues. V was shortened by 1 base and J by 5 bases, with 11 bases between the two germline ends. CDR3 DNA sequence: TGTGCCAGCAGTTTATATCCAGGGCGGTATGGCTACACCTTC. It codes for CASSLYPGRYGYTF.

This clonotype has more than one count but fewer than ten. The CDR3 coding sequence is TGTGCCAGCAGCCAACTCAGGGAAGAGACCCAGTACTTC. It yields the protein CASSQLREETQYF. This rearrangement joins TRBV4-2 to TRBJ2-5, with D tentatively TRBD1 (5 bases). The CDR3 totals 13 residues. Germline V gene lookup returns CDR1 LGHNA and CDR2 YNFKEQ. V was cut by 2 bases and J by 3 bases, with 7 bases left in between.

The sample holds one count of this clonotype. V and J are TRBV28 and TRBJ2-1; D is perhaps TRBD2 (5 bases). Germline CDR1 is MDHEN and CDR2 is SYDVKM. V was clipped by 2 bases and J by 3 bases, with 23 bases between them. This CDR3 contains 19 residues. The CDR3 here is CASSLPPPGKGKVYNEQFF. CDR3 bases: TGTGCCAGCAGTTTACCCCCCCCCGGGAAAGGTAAGGTCTACAATGAGCAGTTCTTC.

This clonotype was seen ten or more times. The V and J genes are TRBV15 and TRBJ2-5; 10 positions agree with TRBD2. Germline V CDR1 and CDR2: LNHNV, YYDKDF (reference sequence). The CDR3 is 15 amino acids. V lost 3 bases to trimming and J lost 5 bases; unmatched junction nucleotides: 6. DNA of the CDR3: TGTGCCACCAGCAGGGATAGCGGGGGGCTGGAGACCCAGTACTTC. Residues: CATSRDSGGLETQYF.